The clone carrying this TCR beta chain has ten or more counts. Its antigen is not known. This specimen comes from a study of human T cells and chemical hapten exposure. Study-wide context: DPC at 0.01% went onto the upper back in patch tests, read at 6 days. Findings and caveats of the study: There was no change with DPC sensitization in TCRs above 1 in 1000 frequency. Controls formed significantly fewer large CDR3 similarity clusters than expanded TCRs did.

The library gave individual cDNA molecules unique molecular identifiers. Each CDR3 protein is one row after TCRdb ran MiXCR on the RACE reads. This table holds approximately 400,000 distinct CDR3 sequences, about 4.8% found once. Time point here: patch test 1, 2 weeks after DPC sensitization. Treatment described: therapeutic diphenylcyclopropenone sensitization with weekly scalp DPC. Material: whole blood, obtained in connection with sensitization to the hapten diphenylcyclopropenone (DPC). The TCR originated in a woman aged 45-65 years with alopecia areata. Some clones in this sample may be carry-over from other donors' samples.

CDR3 in amino acids: CASSFLQGAGTEAFF. The CDR3 region has the DNA TGTGCCAGCAGTTTTCTACAGGGGGCGGGCACTGAAGCTTTCTTT. The chain combines TRBV12-3 or TRBV12-4 with TRBJ1-1, with 9 bases fitting TRBD1. V shed 3 bases, J shed 4 bases, and the junction held 6 bases outside the gene matches. CDR3 length: 15 residues.